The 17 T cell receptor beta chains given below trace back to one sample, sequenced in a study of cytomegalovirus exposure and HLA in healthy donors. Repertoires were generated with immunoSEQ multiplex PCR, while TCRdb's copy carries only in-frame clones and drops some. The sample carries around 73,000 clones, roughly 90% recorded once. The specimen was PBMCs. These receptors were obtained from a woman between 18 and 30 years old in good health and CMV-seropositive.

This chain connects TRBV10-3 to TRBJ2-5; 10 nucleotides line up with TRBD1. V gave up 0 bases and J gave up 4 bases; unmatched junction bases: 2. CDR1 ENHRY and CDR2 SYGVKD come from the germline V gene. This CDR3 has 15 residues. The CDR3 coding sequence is TGTGCCATCAGTGAGTCGACAGGGGGCAGAGAGACCCAGTACTTC. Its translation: CAISESTGGRETQYF.

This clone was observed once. DNA for the CDR3: TGTGCCAGCAGTGCCAGTGGTCAAAATGAGCAGTTCTTC. This gives the protein CASSASGQNEQFF. The chain has TRBV6-4 and TRBJ2-1; D gene uncertain. With 4 bases removed from V and 7 bases from J, the gap between germline ends came to 11 bases. The CDR3 has 13 amino acids. Germline V gene sequence: CDR1 MRHNA, CDR2 SNTAGT.

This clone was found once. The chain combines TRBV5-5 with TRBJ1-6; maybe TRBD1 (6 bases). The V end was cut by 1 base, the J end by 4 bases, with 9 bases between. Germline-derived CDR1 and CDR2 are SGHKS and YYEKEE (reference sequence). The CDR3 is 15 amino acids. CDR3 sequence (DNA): TGTGCCAGCAGCTTGTACAGGGAATATAATTCACCCCTCCACTTT. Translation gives CASSLYREYNSPLHF.

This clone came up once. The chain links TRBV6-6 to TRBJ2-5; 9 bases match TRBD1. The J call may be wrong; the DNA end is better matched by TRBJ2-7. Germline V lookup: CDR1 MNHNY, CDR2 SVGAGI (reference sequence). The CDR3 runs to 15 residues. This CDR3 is CASSPDRGISYEQYF. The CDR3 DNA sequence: TGTGCCAGCAGCCCCGACAGGGGGATTTCCTACGAGCAGTACTTC.

CDR3 loop: CASSQDSVGLQETQYF. DNA for the CDR3: TGCGCCAGCAGCCAAGATTCTGTTGGGCTTCAAGAGACCCAGTACTTC. The chain has TRBV4-1 and TRBJ2-5; D remains ambiguous. Germline loops: CDR1 MGHRA, CDR2 YSYEKL. Trimming removed 0 bases from V and 2 bases from J, with 13 bases in between. There are 16 residues in the CDR3.

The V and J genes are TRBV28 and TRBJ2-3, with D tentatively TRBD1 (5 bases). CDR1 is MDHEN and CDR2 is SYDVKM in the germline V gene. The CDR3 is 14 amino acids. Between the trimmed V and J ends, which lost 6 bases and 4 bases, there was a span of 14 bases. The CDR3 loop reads CASSPGLLPDTQYF. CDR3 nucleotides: TGTGCCAGCAGCCCAGGGTTGCTCCCAGATACGCAGTATTTT.

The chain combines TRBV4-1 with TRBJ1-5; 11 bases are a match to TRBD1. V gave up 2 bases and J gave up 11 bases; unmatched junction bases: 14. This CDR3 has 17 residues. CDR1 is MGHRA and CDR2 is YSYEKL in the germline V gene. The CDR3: CASSQFLGQGVKESQHF. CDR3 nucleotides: TGCGCCAGCAGCCAATTTTTGGGACAGGGGGTTAAAGAGTCCCAGCATTTT.

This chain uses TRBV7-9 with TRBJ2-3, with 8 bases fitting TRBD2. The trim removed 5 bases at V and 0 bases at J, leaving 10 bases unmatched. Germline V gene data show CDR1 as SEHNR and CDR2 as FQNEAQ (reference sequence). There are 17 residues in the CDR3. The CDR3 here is CASSREELAASTDTQYF. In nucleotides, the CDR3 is TGTGCCAGCAGCAGAGAAGAACTAGCGGCTAGCACAGATACGCAGTATTTT.

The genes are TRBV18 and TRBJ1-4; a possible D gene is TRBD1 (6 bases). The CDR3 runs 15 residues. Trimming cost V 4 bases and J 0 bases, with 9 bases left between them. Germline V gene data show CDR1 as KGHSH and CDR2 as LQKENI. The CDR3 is CASSHRAATNEKLFF. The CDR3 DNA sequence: TGTGCCAGCTCACACAGGGCCGCAACTAATGAAAAACTGTTTTTT.

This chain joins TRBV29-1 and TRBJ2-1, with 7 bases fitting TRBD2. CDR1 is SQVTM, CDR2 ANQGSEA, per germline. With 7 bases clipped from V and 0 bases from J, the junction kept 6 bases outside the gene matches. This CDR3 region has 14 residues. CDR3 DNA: TGCAGCGCCTACCGGACTAGCTCCTACAATGAGCAGTTCTTC. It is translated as CSAYRTSSYNEQFF.

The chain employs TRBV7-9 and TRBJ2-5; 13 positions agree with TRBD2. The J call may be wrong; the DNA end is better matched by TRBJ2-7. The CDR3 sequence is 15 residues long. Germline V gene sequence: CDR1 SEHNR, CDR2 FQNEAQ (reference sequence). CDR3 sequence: CASSPGLAGTYEQYF. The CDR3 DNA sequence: TGTGCCAGCAGCCCGGGACTAGCGGGGACCTACGAGCAGTACTTC.

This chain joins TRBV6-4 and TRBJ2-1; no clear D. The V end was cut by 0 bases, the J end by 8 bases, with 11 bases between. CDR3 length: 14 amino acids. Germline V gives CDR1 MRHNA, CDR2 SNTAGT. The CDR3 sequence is CASSDSEISHEQFF. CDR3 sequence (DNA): TGTGCCAGCAGTGACTCGGAGATATCTCATGAGCAGTTCTTC.

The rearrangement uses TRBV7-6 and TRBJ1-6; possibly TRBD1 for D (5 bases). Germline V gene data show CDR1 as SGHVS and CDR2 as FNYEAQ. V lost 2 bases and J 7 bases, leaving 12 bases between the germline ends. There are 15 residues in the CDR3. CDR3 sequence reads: CASSLSDSLNSPLHF. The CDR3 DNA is TGTGCCAGCAGCTTAAGCGACAGCTTGAATTCACCCCTCCACTTT.

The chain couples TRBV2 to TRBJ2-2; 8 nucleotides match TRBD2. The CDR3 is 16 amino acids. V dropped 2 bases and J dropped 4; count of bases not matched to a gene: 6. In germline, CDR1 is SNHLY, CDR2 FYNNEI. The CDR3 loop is CASSEQGLGGTGELFF. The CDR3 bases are TGTGCCAGCAGTGAACAGGGACTAGGCGGCACCGGGGAGCTGTTTTTT.

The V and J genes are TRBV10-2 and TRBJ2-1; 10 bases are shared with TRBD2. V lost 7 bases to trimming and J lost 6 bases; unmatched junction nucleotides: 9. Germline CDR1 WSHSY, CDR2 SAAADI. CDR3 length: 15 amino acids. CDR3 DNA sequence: TGCGCCAGCATCTCGGGGACTAGCGCAACCAATGAGCAGTTCTTC. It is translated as CASISGTSATNEQFF.

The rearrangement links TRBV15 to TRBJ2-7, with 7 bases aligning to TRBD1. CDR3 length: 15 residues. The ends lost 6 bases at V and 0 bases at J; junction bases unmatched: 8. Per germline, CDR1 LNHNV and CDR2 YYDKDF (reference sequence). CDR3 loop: CATREDRSFSYEQYF. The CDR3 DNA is TGTGCCACCAGAGAGGACAGGTCCTTCTCCTACGAGCAGTACTTC.

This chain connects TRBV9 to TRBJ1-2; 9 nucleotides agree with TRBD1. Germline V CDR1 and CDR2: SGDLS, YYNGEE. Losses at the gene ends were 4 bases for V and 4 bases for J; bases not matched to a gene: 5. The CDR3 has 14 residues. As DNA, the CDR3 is TGTGCCAGCAGCATTGGGACAGGGATCTATGGCTACACCTTC. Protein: CASSIGTGIYGYTF.